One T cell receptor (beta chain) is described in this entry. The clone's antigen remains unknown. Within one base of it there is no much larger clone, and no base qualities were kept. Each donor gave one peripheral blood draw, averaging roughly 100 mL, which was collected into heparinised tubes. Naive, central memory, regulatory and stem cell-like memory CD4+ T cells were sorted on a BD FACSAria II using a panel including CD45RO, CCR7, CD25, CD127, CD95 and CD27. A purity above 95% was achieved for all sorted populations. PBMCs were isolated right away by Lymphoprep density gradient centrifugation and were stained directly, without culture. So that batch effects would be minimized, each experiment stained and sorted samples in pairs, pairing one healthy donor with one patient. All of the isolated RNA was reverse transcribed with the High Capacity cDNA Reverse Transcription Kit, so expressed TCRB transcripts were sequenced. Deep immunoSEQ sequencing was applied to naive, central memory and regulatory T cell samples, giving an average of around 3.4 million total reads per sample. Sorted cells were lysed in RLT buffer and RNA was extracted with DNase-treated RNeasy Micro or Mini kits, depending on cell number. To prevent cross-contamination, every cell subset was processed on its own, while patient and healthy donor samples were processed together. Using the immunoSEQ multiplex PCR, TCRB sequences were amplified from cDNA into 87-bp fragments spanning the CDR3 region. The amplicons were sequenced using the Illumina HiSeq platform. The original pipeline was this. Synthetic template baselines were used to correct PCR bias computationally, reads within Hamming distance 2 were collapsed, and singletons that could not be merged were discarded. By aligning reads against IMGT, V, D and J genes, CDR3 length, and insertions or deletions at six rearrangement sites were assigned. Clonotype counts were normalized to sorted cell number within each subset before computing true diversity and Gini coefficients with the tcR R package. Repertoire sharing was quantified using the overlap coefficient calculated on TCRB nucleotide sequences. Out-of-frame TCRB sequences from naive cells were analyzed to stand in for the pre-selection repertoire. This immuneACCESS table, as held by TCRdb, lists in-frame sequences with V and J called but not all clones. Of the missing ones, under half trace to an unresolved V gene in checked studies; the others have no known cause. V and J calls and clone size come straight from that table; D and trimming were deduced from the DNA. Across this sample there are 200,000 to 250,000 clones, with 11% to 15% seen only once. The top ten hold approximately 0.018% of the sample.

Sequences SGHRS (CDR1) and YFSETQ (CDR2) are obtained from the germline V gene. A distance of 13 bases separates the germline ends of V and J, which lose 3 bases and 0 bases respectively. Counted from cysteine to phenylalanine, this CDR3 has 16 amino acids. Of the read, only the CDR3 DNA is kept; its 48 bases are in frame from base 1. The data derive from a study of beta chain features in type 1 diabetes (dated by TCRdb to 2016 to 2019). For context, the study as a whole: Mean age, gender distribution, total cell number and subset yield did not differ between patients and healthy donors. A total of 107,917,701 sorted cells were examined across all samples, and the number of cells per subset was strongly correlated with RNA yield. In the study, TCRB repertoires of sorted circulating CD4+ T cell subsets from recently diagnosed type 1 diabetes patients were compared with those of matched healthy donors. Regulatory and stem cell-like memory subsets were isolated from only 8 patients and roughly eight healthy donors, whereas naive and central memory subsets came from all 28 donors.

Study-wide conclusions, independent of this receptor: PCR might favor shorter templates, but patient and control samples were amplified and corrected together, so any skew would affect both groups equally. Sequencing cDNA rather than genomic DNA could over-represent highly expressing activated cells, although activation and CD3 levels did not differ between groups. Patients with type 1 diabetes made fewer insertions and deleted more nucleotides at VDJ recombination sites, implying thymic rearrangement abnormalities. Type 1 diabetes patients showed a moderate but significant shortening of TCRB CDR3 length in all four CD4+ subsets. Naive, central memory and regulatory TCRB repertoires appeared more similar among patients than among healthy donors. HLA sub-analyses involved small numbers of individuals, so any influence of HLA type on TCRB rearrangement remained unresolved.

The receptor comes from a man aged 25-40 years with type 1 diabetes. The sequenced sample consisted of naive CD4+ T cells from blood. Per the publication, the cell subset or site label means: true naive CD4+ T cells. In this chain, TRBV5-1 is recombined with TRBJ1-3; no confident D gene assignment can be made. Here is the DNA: TGCGCCAGCAGCTCAACAGCCGCCCGCTCTGGAAACACCATATATTTT. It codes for CASSSTAARSGNTIYF.